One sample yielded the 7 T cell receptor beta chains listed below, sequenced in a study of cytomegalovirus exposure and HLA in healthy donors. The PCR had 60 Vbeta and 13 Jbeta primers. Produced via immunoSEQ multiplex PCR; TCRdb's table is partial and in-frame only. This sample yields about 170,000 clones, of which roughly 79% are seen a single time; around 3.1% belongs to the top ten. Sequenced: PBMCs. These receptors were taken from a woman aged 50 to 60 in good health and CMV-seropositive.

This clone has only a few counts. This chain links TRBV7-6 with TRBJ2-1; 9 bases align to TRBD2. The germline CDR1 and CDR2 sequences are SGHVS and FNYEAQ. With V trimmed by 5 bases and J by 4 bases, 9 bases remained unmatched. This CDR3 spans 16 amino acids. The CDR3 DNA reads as TGTGCCAGCAGCCCCAGCGGGGCGGGGGGGTACAATGAGCAGTTCTTC. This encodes CASSPSGAGGYNEQFF.

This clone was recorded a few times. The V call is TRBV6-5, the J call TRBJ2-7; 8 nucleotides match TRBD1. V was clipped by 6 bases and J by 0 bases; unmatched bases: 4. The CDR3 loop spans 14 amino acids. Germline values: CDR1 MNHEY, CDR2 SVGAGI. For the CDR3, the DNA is TGTGCCAGCAGGAGACAGGGGAGCTCCTACGAGCAGTACTTC. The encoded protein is CASRRQGSSYEQYF.

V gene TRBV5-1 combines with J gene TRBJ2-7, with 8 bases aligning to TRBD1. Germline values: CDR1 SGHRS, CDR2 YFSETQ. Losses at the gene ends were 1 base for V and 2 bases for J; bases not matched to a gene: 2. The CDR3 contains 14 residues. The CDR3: CASSLTQGAYEQYF. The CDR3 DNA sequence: TGCGCCAGCAGCTTGACACAGGGGGCCTACGAGCAGTACTTC.

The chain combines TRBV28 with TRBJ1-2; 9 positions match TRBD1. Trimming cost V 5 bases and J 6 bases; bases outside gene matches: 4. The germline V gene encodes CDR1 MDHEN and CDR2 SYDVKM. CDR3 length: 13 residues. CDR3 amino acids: CASSPGQGDGYTF. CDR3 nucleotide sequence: TGTGCCAGCAGTCCGGGACAGGGTGATGGCTACACCTTC.

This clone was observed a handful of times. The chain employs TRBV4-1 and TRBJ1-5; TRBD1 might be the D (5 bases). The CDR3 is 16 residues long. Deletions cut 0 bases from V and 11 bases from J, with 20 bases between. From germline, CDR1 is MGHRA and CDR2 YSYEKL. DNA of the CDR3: TGCGCCAGCAGCCAAGAACGTTCAGGGCCTATGGGGACCCAGCATTTT. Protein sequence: CASSQERSGPMGTQHF.

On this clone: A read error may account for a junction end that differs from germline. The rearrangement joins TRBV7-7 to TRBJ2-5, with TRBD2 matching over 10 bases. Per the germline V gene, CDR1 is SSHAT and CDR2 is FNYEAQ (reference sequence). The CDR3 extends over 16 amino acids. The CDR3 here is CASSLALSGGAETQYF. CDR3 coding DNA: TGTGCTAGCAGCTTAGCGCTGAGCGGGGGGGCGGAGACCCAGTACTTC.

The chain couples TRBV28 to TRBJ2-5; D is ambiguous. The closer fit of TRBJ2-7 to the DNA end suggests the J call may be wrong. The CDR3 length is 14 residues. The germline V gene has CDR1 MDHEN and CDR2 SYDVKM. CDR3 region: CASSFGLSSYEQYF. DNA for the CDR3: TGTGCCAGCAGTTTCGGTCTGAGCTCCTACGAGCAGTACTTC.